The source of this T cell receptor beta chain is a study of Ad26.COV2.S vaccination and SARS-CoV-2 variants. The wider study: Dosing was one shot or two shots 56 days apart.

Produced via immunoSEQ multiplex PCR; TCRdb's table is partial and in-frame only. In the table there are some 320,000 clones, 85% of which are singletons. Germline CDR1 reads MNHEY; CDR2 reads SVGAGI. The length of the CDR3 is 14 residues. Treatment reported: roughly 20 received Ad26.COV2.S at low or high dose, single or two shots; about 5 received placebo; per-sample allocation not given. Day 63 after the first vaccine or placebo injection was the time point for sampling. Wuhan-strain SARS-CoV-2 spike was expressed by the Ad26 vector that made up the vaccine. Study-level results: Total T cell responses, in the TCR breadth and depth analyses, may have been underestimated.

This clone was picked up one time. The target antigen is unknown. At one of its ends the junction is not consistent with the germline gene, which may arise from a read error. The sample in question was peripheral blood, obtained in a trial of Ad26.COV2.S vaccine versus placebo. This rearrangement joins TRBV6-5 to TRBJ1-5, with 12 nucleotides matching TRBD1. This TCR came from a person aged 18 to 65 who received the Ad26.COV2.S COVID-19 vaccine or a placebo. The CDR3 DNA is TGTGCCAGCAGTTACTTACCGGGACAGGGGGCTCTGCTATTT. Protein: CASSYLPGQGALLF.